Listed below are T cell receptor beta chains from one sample, sequenced in a study of shared clonotypes between healthy human individuals. Generated by immunoSEQ multiplex PCR, the TCRdb table keeps only in-frame clones and is missing some. Of some 2 million clones in the sample, just under 95% were seen once. Sequences were obtained from naive CD8+ T cells sorted from blood. The source of these receptors is a man between 18 and 29 years old in good health. Each CDR3 is given with its conserved first and last residue. D genes are given only for firm matches. Rows give clone size only sometimes, using once, few, many, or a class for an expanded clone.

J gene: TRBJ1-2
V gene: TRBV7-2
clone size: -
D gene: -
CDR3 DNA: TGTGCCAGCAGCTTAGTATCTTTAGGGGATCAGCCCCCTTATGGCTACACCTTC
CDR3 protein: CASSLVSLGDQPPYGYTF

J gene: TRBJ2-7
V gene: TRBV4-1
clone size: -
D gene: TRBD2
CDR3 DNA: TGCGCCAGCAGCCAAGAGCAAGCGGGGGGCTACGAGCAGTACTTC
CDR3 protein: CASSQEQAGGYEQYF

J gene: TRBJ2-3
V gene: TRBV27
clone size: -
D gene: TRBD2
CDR3 DNA: TGTGCCAGCAGTTTAGCTGGCGGGAGGGCCCAAGATACGCAGTATTTT
CDR3 protein: CASSLAGGRAQDTQYF

J gene: TRBJ2-5
V gene: TRBV11-2
clone size: -
D gene: TRBD1
CDR3 DNA: TGTGCCAGCAGCTTAGATCTAGGGACAGGGTCGGGCATGGAGACCCAGTACTTC
CDR3 protein: CASSLDLGTGSGMETQYF

J gene: TRBJ2-7
V gene: TRBV2
clone size: -
D gene: -
CDR3 DNA: TGTGCCAGCAGTGAAGGCAGATACTCCTACGAGCAGTACTTC
CDR3 protein: CASSEGRYSYEQYF

J gene: TRBJ2-1
V gene: TRBV7-2
clone size: -
D gene: -
CDR3 DNA: TGTGCCAGCAGCCCTCCGGAGACTAGGAGCTCCTACAATGAGCAGTTCTTC
CDR3 protein: CASSPPETRSSYNEQFF

J gene: TRBJ1-2
V gene: TRBV7-9
clone size: -
D gene: TRBD1
CDR3 DNA: TGTGCCAGCAGCTTAGAACAGGGGACGGGAGCTAACTATGGCTACACCTTC
CDR3 protein: CASSLEQGTGANYGYTF

J gene: TRBJ2-7
V gene: TRBV6-6
clone size: -
D gene: -
CDR3 DNA: TGTGCCAGCAGTTACGGGACGGCCTCCTACGAGCAGTACTTC
CDR3 protein: CASSYGTASYEQYF

J gene: TRBJ2-7
V gene: TRBV6-6
clone size: -
D gene: -
CDR3 DNA: TGTGCCAGCAGTTACGTCACGGGATTAGACGAGCAGTACTTC
CDR3 protein: CASSYVTGLDEQYF

J gene: TRBJ2-3
V gene: TRBV5-1
clone size: -
D gene: TRBD2
CDR3 DNA: TGCGCCAGCAGCTTGTTAGCGGGAGGTCACACAGATACGCAGTATTTT
CDR3 protein: CASSLLAGGHTDTQYF

J gene: TRBJ2-3
V gene: TRBV7-7
clone size: -
D gene: -
CDR3 DNA: TGTGCTAGCAGCTCCGGACCCGGGGTGGATACGCAGTATTTT
CDR3 protein: CASSSGPGVDTQYF

J gene: TRBJ2-5
V gene: TRBV6-1
clone size: -
D gene: -
CDR3 DNA: TGTGCCAGCAGTGAAGCGGACACCTCAGTCCAAGAGACCCAGTACTTC
CDR3 protein: CASSEADTSVQETQYF

J gene: TRBJ2-1
V gene: TRBV9
clone size: -
D gene: TRBD1
CDR3 DNA: TGTGCCAGCAGCGCTGAGACAGGGGCCAATGAGCAGTTCTTC
CDR3 protein: CASSAETGANEQFF

J gene: TRBJ1-1
V gene: TRBV11-2
clone size: -
D gene: TRBD1
CDR3 DNA: TGTGCCAGCAGCCCTGCCTGGGACAGAGAAGCTTTCTTT
CDR3 protein: CASSPAWDREAFF

J gene: TRBJ2-7
V gene: TRBV4-3
clone size: -
D gene: -
CDR3 DNA: TGCGCCAGCAGCCAAGAAAGATTCGACGAGCAGTACTTC
CDR3 protein: CASSQERFDEQYF

J gene: TRBJ2-1
V gene: TRBV7-9
clone size: -
D gene: TRBD2
CDR3 DNA: TGTGCCAGCAGCCCGACCCTAGCGGGACCAACTTACAATGAGCAGTTCTTC
CDR3 protein: CASSPTLAGPTYNEQFF

J gene: TRBJ2-6
V gene: TRBV7-9
clone size: -
D gene: -
CDR3 DNA: TGTGCCAGCAGCCCCTTAGGGGGGGCTGGGGCCAACGTCCTGACTTTC
CDR3 protein: CASSPLGGAGANVLTF

J gene: TRBJ2-3
V gene: TRBV5-6
clone size: once
D gene: -
CDR3 DNA: TGTGCCAGCAGCGTGGGTGGCGGGAGCACAGATACGCAGTATTTT
CDR3 protein: CASSVGGGSTDTQYF

J gene: TRBJ1-6
V gene: TRBV14
clone size: -
D gene: TRBD1
CDR3 DNA: TGTGCCAGCAGCACCAAGACAGGGGGCTCCTCACCCCTCCACTTT
CDR3 protein: CASSTKTGGSSPLHF

J gene: TRBJ2-7
V gene: TRBV2
clone size: -
D gene: -
CDR3 DNA: TGTGCCAGCATTTCCAGGGCCACCTACGAGCAGTACTTC
CDR3 protein: CASISRATYEQYF

J gene: TRBJ1-4
V gene: TRBV19
clone size: -
D gene: -
CDR3 DNA: TGTGCCAGTAGTAGCGAGTCAACTAATGAAAAACTGTTTTTT
CDR3 protein: CASSSESTNEKLFF

J gene: TRBJ1-1
V gene: TRBV6-6
clone size: -
D gene: -
CDR3 DNA: TGTGCCAGCAGTTATGGAATTTCTAGTACTGAAGCTTTCTTT
CDR3 protein: CASSYGISSTEAFF

J gene: TRBJ2-7
V gene: TRBV5-4
clone size: -
D gene: -
CDR3 DNA: TGTGCCAGCAGCTTCGCACAGGGCGGCGAGCAGTACTTC
CDR3 protein: CASSFAQGGEQYF